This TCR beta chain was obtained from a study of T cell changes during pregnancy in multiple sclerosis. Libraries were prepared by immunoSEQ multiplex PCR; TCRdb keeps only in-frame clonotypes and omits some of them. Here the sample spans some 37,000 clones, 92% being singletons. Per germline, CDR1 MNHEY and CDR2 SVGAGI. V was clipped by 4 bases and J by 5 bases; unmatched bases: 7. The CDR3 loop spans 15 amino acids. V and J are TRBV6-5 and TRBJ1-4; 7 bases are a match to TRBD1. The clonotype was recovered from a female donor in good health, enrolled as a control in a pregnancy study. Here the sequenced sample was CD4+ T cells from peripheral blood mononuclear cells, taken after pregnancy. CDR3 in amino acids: CASSFGQASNEKLFF. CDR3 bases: TGTGCCAGCAGTTTCGGACAGGCATCGAATGAAAAACTGTTTTTT.